A selection of T cell receptor beta chains follows, all from one sample in a study of CDR3 diversity in severe acne. A single record per CDR3 protein comes from TCRdb applying MiXCR to the PCR reads. The table lists around 83,000 distinct CDR3 sequences, 45% to 50% of them singletons. The sequencing sample was made of blood. Receptor source: a male donor with severe acne vulgaris. The CDR3 runs from the conserved cysteine through the conserved F or W. The D gene is left open where the match is weak. The size entry is marked missing in some rows and otherwise reads once, few, many or a size class.

d_call | j_call | clone_size | v_call | cdr3_aa | cdr3_nt
. | TRBJ1-2 | . | TRBV10-3 | CAISESEGFYDYTF | TGTGCCATCAGTGAGTCGGAGGGATTCTATGACTACACCTTC
. | TRBJ2-7 | . | TRBV12-5 | CASALDGYSYEQYF | TGTGCTAGTGCCCTTGACGGGTACTCCTACGAGCAGTACTTC
. | TRBJ1-6 | medium-sized | TRBV6-5 | CASSYDRGGYNSPLHF | TGTGCCAGCAGTTACGACCGGGGGGGGTATAATTCACCCCTCCACTTT
TRBD1 | TRBJ2-5 | . | TRBV2 | CASKTGGPDQYF | TGTGCCAGCAAAACAGGGGGTCCTGACCAGTACTTC
. | TRBJ1-4 | . | TRBV6-1 | CASSPWDGGNEKLFF | TGTGCCAGCAGCCCATGGGACGGTGGTAATGAAAAACTGTTTTTT
. | TRBJ1-1 | many | TRBV30 | CAQNRQHTEAFF | TGTGCCCAGAATCGACAGCACACCGAAGCTTTCTTT
TRBD1 | TRBJ2-5 | . | TRBV29-1 | CSVERGSAGGFRETQYF | TGCAGCGTTGAAAGGGGGTCGGCAGGGGGCTTTCGAGAGACCCAGTACTTC
TRBD1 | TRBJ2-6 | many | TRBV20-1 | CSARDPGQGLSSSGANVLTF | TGCAGTGCTAGAGACCCCGGACAGGGCCTCTCCAGCTCTGGGGCCAACGTCCTGACTTTC
. | TRBJ1-2 | . | TRBV28 | CASSPFGNGYTF | .
. | TRBJ2-7 | . | TRBV20-1 | CSARDAHAYEQYF | TGCAGTGCTAGAGACGCTCACGCCTACGAGCAGTACTTC
TRBD1 | TRBJ1-2 | . | TRBV28 | CASSFRDSYGYTF | TGTGCCAGCAGTTTCCGGGACAGCTATGGCTACACCTTC
TRBD2 | TRBJ2-5 | many | TRBV20-1 | CSAREGTIETQYF | TGCAGTGCTAGAGAGGGGACTATAGAGACCCAGTACTTC
TRBD2 | TRBJ2-7 | . | TRBV11-3 | CASSPSSGGDYEQYF | TGTGCCAGCAGCCCATCTAGCGGAGGGGACTACGAGCAGTACTTC
. | TRBJ2-5 | many | TRBV12-3/TRBV12-4 | CASSLLGVEETQYF | TGTGCCAGCAGTTTACTGGGGGTGGAAGAGACCCAGTACTTC
. | TRBJ1-1 | . | TRBV7-7 | CASSLGLDTEAFF | TGTGCTAGCAGCTTGGGGCTTGACACTGAAGCTTTCTTT
. | TRBJ2-7 | . | TRBV14 | CAWSVTYEQYF | TGTGCCTGGAGTGTAACCTACGAGCAGTACTTC
TRBD1 | TRBJ1-1 | . | TRBV2 | CASSDRDRGRTEAFF | TGTGCCAGCAGCGATAGGGACAGGGGACGGACTGAAGCTTTCTTT
. | TRBJ2-7 | . | TRBV20-1 | CSSGPLDHVDYEQYF | TGCAGCAGCGGGCCCCTGGACCATGTGGACTACGAGCAGTACTTC
TRBD2 | TRBJ2-7 | . | TRBV20-1 | CSALGRTSGRDTYEQYF | TGCAGTGCCTTGGGCCGGACTAGCGGGAGGGATACCTACGAGCAGTACTTC
TRBD2 | TRBJ2-1 | . | TRBV10-3 | CASHGGSPYNEQFF | TGTGCCAGTCACGGGGGGTCCCCCTACAATGAGCAGTTCTTC
. | TRBJ1-1 | . | TRBV12-3/TRBV12-4 | CASSRTVSGTEAFF | TGTGCCAGCAGTCGGACAGTTTCGGGCACTGAAGCTTTCTTT
. | TRBJ2-7 | few | TRBV2 | CASSGRGSEQYF | TGTGCCAGCAGTGGGAGGGGTTCCGAGCAGTACTTC
. | TRBJ2-3 | few | TRBV2 | CASTRDAATDTQYF | TGTGCCAGCACCCGGGACGCCGCCACAGATACGCAGTATTTT
TRBD1 | TRBJ2-7 | . | TRBV9 | CASSVWDRGREQYF | TGTGCCAGCAGCGTTTGGGACAGGGGTCGCGAGCAGTACTTC
TRBD1 | TRBJ1-5 | many | TRBV7-8 | CASSLDTGTGGYQPQHF | TGTGCCAGCAGCTTAGACACTGGGACAGGGGGTTATCAGCCCCAGCATTTT
. | TRBJ2-5 | . | TRBV29-1 | CSAGARGAPETQYF | TGCAGCGCCGGGGCTCGGGGAGCACCCGAGACCCAGTACTTC
TRBD1 | TRBJ2-5 | many | TRBV7-8 | CASSPPGTGGQETQYF | TGTGCCAGCAGCCCACCCGGGACAGGGGGCCAAGAGACCCAGTACTTC
. | TRBJ1-5 | few | TRBV2 | CASSDSRGASQPQHF | TGTGCCAGCAGTGATTCGAGGGGCGCTAGTCAGCCCCAGCATTTT
TRBD1 | TRBJ2-7 | . | TRBV7-1 | CASRRDPGGSYEQYF | TGTGCCAGCAGACGGGACCCAGGGGGCTCCTACGAGCAGTACTTC
TRBD1 | TRBJ2-5 | few | TRBV2 | CASSPGTGGMRGETQYF | TGTGCCAGCAGCCCCGGGACAGGGGGCATGAGGGGAGAGACCCAGTACTTC
. | TRBJ2-1 | few | TRBV28 | CASSLSRNEQFF | TGTGCCAGCAGTTTATCTCGCAATGAGCAGTTCTTC
. | TRBJ1-4 | many | TRBV7-8 | CASTLGGWDEKLFF | TGTGCCAGCACCCTCGGGGGGTGGGATGAAAAACTGTTTTTT
. | TRBJ2-3 | . | TRBV18 | CASSRQQSSTDTQYF | TGTGCCAGCTCGCGACAGCAATCTAGCACAGATACGCAGTATTTT
. | TRBJ1-1 | many | TRBV25-1 | CASSRGTEAFF | TGTGCCAGCAGTAGAGGGACCGAAGCTTTCTTT
. | TRBJ2-2 | medium-sized | TRBV20-1 | CSAREPNTGELFF | TGCAGTGCTAGAGAGCCGAACACCGGGGAGCTGTTTTTT
TRBD2 | TRBJ2-1 | . | TRBV12-3/TRBV12-4 | CASSWGAGVGDRSEQFF | TGTGCCAGCAGTTGGGGAGCGGGAGTCGGGGACCGTAGTGAGCAGTTCTTC
TRBD1 | TRBJ1-2 | few | TRBV29-1 | CSVVTGDYGYTF | TGCAGCGTTGTAACAGGGGACTATGGCTACACCTTC
TRBD2 | TRBJ2-7 | . | TRBV20-1 | CSASALAGVYEQYF | TGCAGTGCTAGTGCCCTAGCGGGAGTGTACGAGCAGTACTTC
. | TRBJ2-3 | . | TRBV25-1 | CASSWREEGTDTQYF | TGTGCCAGCAGTTGGAGGGAGGAGGGCACAGATACGCAGTATTTT
TRBD2 | TRBJ2-1 | . | TRBV20-1 | CSVGTAGGYNEQFF | TGCAGTGTGGGCACAGCGGGAGGGTACAATGAGCAGTTCTTC
. | TRBJ2-7 | few | TRBV18 | CASSSDQHEQYF | TGTGCCAGCTCCAGCGACCAACACGAGCAGTACTTC
. | TRBJ2-2 | medium-sized | TRBV15 | CATSREANTGELFF | TGTGCCACCAGCAGAGAGGCTAACACCGGGGAGCTGTTTTTT
TRBD1 | TRBJ2-2 | . | TRBV5-6 | CASSLDLTGSHGELFF | TGTGCCAGCAGCTTGGATCTGACAGGGAGTCACGGGGAGCTGTTTTTT
. | TRBJ2-2 | . | TRBV15 | CATSRVGGPGELFF | TGTGCCACCAGCAGAGTGGGGGGGCCCGGGGAGCTGTTTTTT
TRBD2 | TRBJ2-3 | many | TRBV20-1 | CSASGTSGSPRDTQYF | TGCAGTGCTAGCGGGACTAGCGGGAGCCCGCGGGATACGCAGTATTTT
TRBD1 | TRBJ1-4 | few | TRBV20-1 | CSARPRGRREKLFF | TGCAGTGCTCGACCCAGGGGGCGGCGAGAAAAACTGTTTTTT
TRBD2 | TRBJ2-3 | . | TRBV4-2 | CASSHTSGWGTDTQYF | TGTGCCAGCAGCCATACTAGCGGTTGGGGCACAGATACGCAGTATTTT
. | TRBJ1-4 | once | TRBV10-1 | CASSWEGEKLFF | TGCGCCAGCAGTTGGGAGGGTGAAAAACTGTTTTTT
. | TRBJ2-3 | many | TRBV19 | CASSQGNSNADTQYF | TGTGCCAGTAGCCAGGGAAACTCCAATGCAGATACGCAGTATTTT
. | TRBJ2-7 | . | TRBV11-2 | CASSPQGSWGYEQYF | TGTGCCAGCAGCCCCCAGGGGTCATGGGGGTACGAGCAGTACTTC
TRBD2 | TRBJ2-7 | . | TRBV7-8 | CASSFSGNEQYF | TGTGCCAGCAGCTTTAGCGGGAACGAGCAGTACTTC
. | TRBJ2-3 | . | TRBV7-8 | CAIGAGYTDTQYF | TGTGCCATCGGGGCGGGGTACACAGATACGCAGTATTTT